This T cell receptor beta chain was found in a study of T-cell reconstitution after alpha-beta-depleted transplantation in children (dated by TCRdb to 2015 to 2016). Study-level background: The study quantitatively tracked T-cell immune reconstitution after TCRalphabeta/CD19-depleted allogeneic hematopoietic cell transplantation in children using TCR repertoire profiling.

In its sample, this clonotype was seen many times. What antigen it recognizes has not been identified. No base qualities exist here, and no much larger clone lies one base off it. The library was obtained by PCR. TCRdb records Illumina HiSeq 2500 as the sequencer. TCR library preparation used molecular barcoding, with unique molecular identifiers applied to normalize quantification of the TCRbeta repertoire. TCRdb reprocessed the public reads (quality trimming at Q25 with fastp, clone calling with MiXCR) and kept in-frame beta chains. Merged by CDR3 protein, the rows form single entries marked with the most common genes and DNA. In all, the sample holds around 500,000 distinct CDR3 sequences, and 23% of those were seen once. The ten largest make up 13% to 15% of the sample. Reading the label with the study, this specimen's treatment or condition is: allogeneic hematopoietic cell transplantation with graft depleted of TCRalphabeta T cells and CD19 B cells. Transplant recipients were children who received TCRalphabeta/CD19-depleted allogeneic hematopoietic cell grafts.

The germline V gene yields MDHEN for CDR1 and SYDVKM for CDR2. The CDR3 covers 17 residues, taking in both the cysteine and the phenylalanine. Kept here is only the CDR3 DNA, which spans 51 bases and is read in frame from base 1. Trimming takes 6 bases from V and 8 bases from J, and the germline ends sit 23 bases apart. What the work shows at the level of the full study, not this receptor alone: Apparently early alphabetaT-cell count recovery about two months after transplant reportedly relied on only several hundred rapidly expanded clones derived from non-depleted graft cells. Hyperexpanded clone frequencies declined over subsequent months; after one year, T-cell counts and TCRbeta diversity were mostly attributed to newly produced T cells. In some patients, high TCRbeta diversity at day 60 was attributed to recipient T cells and intrathymic progenitors that had survived conditioning.

The sequences come from PBMCs, mostly from graft donor cells, collected 360 days after TCRalphabeta/CD19-depleted stem cell transplant. This receptor chain uses TRBV28 and TRBJ1-6; the D gene is perhaps TRBD1, on 5 matching bases. This clonotype was sampled from a boy younger than two who had a stem cell transplant for acute myeloid leukemia, so the T cells may come from the graft donor. The CDR3 here reads CASSVSQWGYHDSPLHF. DNA sequence: TGTGCCAGCAGCGTTAGTCAGTGGGGGTACCATGATTCACCCCTCCACTTT.